This T cell receptor beta chain was captured by sequencing in a study of Graves' ophthalmopathy and Graves' hyperthyroidism. Those donors who had ophthalmopathy presented with moderate-to-severe activity, a CAS of ≥3, a NOSPECS of ≥4 and a duration under 3 months. Other autoimmune disease, uncontrolled infection, pregnancy and lactation led to exclusion. The authors amplified TCR beta CDR3 regions, and they did so from RNA transcripts for repertoire sequencing. HTBI primers served in a first-round RT-PCR, which a second-round multiplex PCR followed. TCRdb reprocessed the multiplex PCR reads with MiXCR, giving one entry per CDR3 protein. The table includes about 480,000 distinct CDR3 sequences, around 14% detected once. From germline, CDR1 is SGDLS and CDR2 YYNGEE. The CDR3 is 16 amino acids. V shed 1 base and J 2 bases; nucleotides not matched to a gene: 8.

The chain combines TRBV9 with TRBJ2-5; 7 positions agree with TRBD2. This sequence originates from a woman in her twenties or thirties with Graves' ophthalmopathy. Sequencing was done on a sample of blood. Here the CDR3 reads CASSVSHGDYQETQYF. Written as DNA, the CDR3 is TGTGCCAGCAGCGTAAGCCACGGGGACTATCAAGAGACCCAGTACTTC. The full variable domain, with the rest looked up from reference TRBV9 and TRBJ2-5, is DSGVTQTPKHLITATGQRVTLRCSPRSGDLSVYWYQQSLDQGLQFLIQYYNGEERAKGNILERFSAQQFPDLHSELNLSSLELGDSALYFCASSVSHGDYQETQYFGPGTRLLVL.